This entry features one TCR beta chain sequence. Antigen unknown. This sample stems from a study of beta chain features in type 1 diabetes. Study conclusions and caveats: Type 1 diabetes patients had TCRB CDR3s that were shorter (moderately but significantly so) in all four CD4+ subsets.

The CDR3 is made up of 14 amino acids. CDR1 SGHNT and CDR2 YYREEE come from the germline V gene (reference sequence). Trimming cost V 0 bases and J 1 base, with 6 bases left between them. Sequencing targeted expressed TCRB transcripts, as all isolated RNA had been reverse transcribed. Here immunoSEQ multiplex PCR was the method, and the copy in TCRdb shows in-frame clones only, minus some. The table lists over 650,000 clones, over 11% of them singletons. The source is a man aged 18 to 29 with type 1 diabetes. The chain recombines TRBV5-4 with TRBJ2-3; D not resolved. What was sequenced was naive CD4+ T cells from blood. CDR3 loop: CASSLAAGTDTQYF. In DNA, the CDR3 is TGTGCCAGCAGCTTGGCAGCAGGCACAGATACGCAGTATTTT.